This passage covers 7 T cell receptor beta chains from one sample sequenced in a study of blood T cell repertoires in COVID-19. TCRdb keeps only in-frame clones here, not all; method: immunoSEQ multiplex PCR. The sample holds around 250,000 clones; just over 85% are singletons and the top ten take 15% to 19%. Sequenced input: PBMCs or T cells enriched from blood (not recorded which). The receptors were sampled from a man between 18 and 35 years old who had recovered from COVID-19.

The rearrangement joins TRBV7-2 to TRBJ2-7, with 12 nucleotides matching TRBD2. CDR1 is SGHTA, CDR2 FQGNSA, per germline. The V gene end was trimmed by 0 bases and the J gene end by 1 base; junction bases not matched to a gene: 10. The CDR3 has 19 amino acids. As DNA, the CDR3 is TGTGCCAGCAGCTTAGCCCGTGGACTAGCGGGGCCAGGTTCCTACGAGCAGTACTTC. Translating gives CASSLARGLAGPGSYEQYF.

The chain links TRBV3-1 (or the pseudogene TRBV3-2) to TRBJ2-6; D gene ambiguous. From germline, CDR1 is LGHDT and CDR2 YNNKEL (reference sequence). The CDR3 loop spans 16 amino acids. Trimming removed 2 bases from V and 1 base from J, with 9 bases in between. The CDR3 DNA follows: TGTGCCAGCAGCCAAATTACTCGGTCTGGGGCCAACGTCCTGACTTTC. Protein product: CASSQITRSGANVLTF.

This clone was seen only once. The chain has TRBV5-1 and TRBJ2-1; 14 bases agree with TRBD2. Looked up from germline, CDR1 is SGHRS and CDR2 is YFSETQ. The CDR3 consists of 18 residues. The V segment lost 3 bases and the J segment 0 bases; nucleotides outside the gene matches: 5. The CDR3 sequence is CASSWGLAGASSYNEQFF. The CDR3, as DNA: TGCGCCAGCAGCTGGGGACTAGCGGGGGCGAGCTCCTACAATGAGCAGTTCTTC.

The chain is built from TRBV19 and TRBJ1-6; 7 bases match TRBD1. Germline-derived CDR1 and CDR2 are LNHDA and SQIVND (reference sequence). Trimming at V came to 6 bases and at J to 4 bases, leaving 3 bases not matched to a gene. The CDR3 spans 14 residues. The CDR3 is CASRPGQYNSPLHF. CDR3 coding DNA: TGTGCCAGTAGGCCGGGACAGTATAATTCACCCCTCCACTTT.

The chain uses TRBV9 and TRBJ2-3; TRBD1 might be the D (6 bases). Trimming took 3 bases from V and 0 from J, leaving 14 bases between them. The CDR3 spans 16 residues. Germline CDR1 is SGDLS and CDR2 is YYNGEE. CDR3 sequence reads: CASSASGTTSTDTQYF. Written as DNA, the CDR3 is TGTGCCAGCAGCGCCTCCGGGACAACTAGCACAGATACGCAGTATTTT.

The J gene is TRBJ1-4, the V gene TRBV5-1; the D is unclear. Trimming removed 6 bases from V and 8 bases from J, with 11 bases in between. Germline assignment: CDR1 SGHRS and CDR2 YFSETQ. The CDR3 spans 12 residues. Here the CDR3 reads CASKVNQEKLFF. The CDR3 DNA reads as TGCGCCAGCAAAGTGAACCAGGAAAAACTGTTTTTT.

This chain links TRBV12-5 with TRBJ1-5; 9 nucleotides line up with TRBD1. The CDR3 has 14 amino acids. From germline, CDR1 is LGHNT and CDR2 FRNRAP. V lost 3 bases, J lost 4 bases, and 1 base stayed unmatched. CDR3 sequence reads: CASGFGQGNQPQHF. The CDR3 bases are TGTGCTAGTGGTTTTGGACAGGGGAATCAGCCCCAGCATTTT. Full variable domain (outside the CDR3, taken from reference TRBV12-5 and TRBJ1-5): DARVTQTPRHKVTEMGQEVTMRCQPILGHNTVFWYRQTMMQGLELLAYFRNRAPLDDSGMPKDRFSAEMPDATLATLKIQPSEPRDSAVYFCASGFGQGNQPQHFGDGTRLSIL.